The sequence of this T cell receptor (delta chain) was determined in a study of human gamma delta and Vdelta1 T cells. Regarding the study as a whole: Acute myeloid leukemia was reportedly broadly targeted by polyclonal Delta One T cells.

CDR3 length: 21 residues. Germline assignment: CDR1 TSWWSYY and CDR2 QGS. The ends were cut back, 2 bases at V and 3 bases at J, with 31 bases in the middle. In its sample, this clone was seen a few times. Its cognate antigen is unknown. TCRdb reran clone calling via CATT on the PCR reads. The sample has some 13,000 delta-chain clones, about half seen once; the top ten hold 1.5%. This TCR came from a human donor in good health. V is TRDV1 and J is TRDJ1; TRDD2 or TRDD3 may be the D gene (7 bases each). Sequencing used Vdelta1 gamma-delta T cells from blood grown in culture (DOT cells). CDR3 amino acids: CALGEGLPPLGAPSAADKLIF. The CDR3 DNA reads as TGTGCTCTTGGGGAAGGCCTTCCTCCTCTGGGGGCCCCCTCGGCAGCCGATAAACTCATCTTT.